This T cell receptor (beta chain) came from a study of T cells in Graves' hyperthyroidism and ophthalmopathy. Amplification of TCR beta CDR3 regions used RNA as the template. HTBI primers drove first-round RT-PCR of the TCR CDR3. TCRdb called the multiplex PCR reads again in MiXCR, with one record for every CDR3 protein. The sample holds around 97,000 distinct CDR3 sequences, 47% seen once. Germline V CDR1 and CDR2: DFQATT, SNEGSKA (reference sequence). The CDR3 sequence is 15 residues long. The receptor's source is a man in his forties or fifties with Graves' hyperthyroidism. The sequenced sample consisted of blood. The chain carries TRBV20-1 and TRBJ2-3; no definite D call. TRBJ1-5 explains the end of the DNA better; the J call may be wrong. As DNA, the CDR3 is TGCAGTGCTACCCGCCTAGCGGTTAACACAGATACGCAGCATTTT. This codes for CSATRLAVNTDTQHF.